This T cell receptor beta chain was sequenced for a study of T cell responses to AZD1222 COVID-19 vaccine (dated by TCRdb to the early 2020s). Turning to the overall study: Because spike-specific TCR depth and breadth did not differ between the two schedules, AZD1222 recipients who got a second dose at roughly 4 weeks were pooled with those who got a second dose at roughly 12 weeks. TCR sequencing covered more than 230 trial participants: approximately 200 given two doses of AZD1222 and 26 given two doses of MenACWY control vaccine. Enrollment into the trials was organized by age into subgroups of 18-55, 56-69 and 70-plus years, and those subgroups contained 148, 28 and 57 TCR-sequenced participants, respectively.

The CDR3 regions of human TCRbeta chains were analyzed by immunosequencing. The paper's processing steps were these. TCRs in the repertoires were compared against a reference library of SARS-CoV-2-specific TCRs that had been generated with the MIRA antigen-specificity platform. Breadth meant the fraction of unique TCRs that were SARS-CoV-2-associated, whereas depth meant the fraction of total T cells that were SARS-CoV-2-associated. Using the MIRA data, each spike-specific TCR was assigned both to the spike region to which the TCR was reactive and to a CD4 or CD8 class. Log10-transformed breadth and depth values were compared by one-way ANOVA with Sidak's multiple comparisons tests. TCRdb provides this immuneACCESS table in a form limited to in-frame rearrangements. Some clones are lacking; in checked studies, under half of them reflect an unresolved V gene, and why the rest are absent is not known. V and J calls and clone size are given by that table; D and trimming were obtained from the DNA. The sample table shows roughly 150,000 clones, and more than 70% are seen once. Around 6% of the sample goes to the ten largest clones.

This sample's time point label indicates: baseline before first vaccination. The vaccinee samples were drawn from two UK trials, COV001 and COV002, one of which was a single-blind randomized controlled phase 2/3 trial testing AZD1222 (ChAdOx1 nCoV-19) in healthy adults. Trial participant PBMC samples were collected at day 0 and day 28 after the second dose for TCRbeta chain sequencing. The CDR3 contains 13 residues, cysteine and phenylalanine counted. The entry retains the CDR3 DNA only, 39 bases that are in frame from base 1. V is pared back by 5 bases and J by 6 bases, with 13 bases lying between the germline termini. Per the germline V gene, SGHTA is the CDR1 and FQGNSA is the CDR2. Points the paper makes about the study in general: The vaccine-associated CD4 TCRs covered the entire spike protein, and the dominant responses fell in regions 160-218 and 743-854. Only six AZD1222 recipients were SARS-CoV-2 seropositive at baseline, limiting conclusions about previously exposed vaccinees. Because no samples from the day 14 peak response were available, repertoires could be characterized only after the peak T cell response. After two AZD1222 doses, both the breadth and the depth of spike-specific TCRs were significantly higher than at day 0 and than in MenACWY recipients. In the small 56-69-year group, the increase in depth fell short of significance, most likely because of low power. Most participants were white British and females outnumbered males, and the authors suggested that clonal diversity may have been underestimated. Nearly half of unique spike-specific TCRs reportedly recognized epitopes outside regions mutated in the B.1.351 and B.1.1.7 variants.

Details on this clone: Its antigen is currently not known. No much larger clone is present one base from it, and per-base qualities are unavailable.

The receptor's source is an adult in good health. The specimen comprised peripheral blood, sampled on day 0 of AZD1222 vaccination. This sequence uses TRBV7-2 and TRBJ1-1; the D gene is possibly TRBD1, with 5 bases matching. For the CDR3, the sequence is CASSVEGLSEAFF. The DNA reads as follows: TGTGCCAGCAGCGTAGAGGGGTTGTCTGAAGCTTTCTTT.